A single sample gave rise to the 19 T cell receptor beta chains below, sequenced in a study of blood T cell repertoires in COVID-19. Sequencing was performed with immunoSEQ multiplex PCR; in TCRdb, only in-frame clones are kept and a portion is missing. The sample lists over 95,000 clones, around 85% occurring once. The sample was peripheral blood. All receptors derive from a woman in her fifties or sixties with acute or convalescent COVID-19.

The gene calls are TRBV28 and TRBJ2-7; perhaps TRBD2 as D (6 bases). Germline CDR1 reads MDHEN; CDR2 reads SYDVKM. CDR3 length: 13 amino acids. Trimming took off 8 bases at V and 0 bases at J, with 11 bases between the two ends. The CDR3 DNA reads as TGTGCCAGCCTGCGGGGTACCTCCTACGAGCAGTACTTC. Encoded protein: CASLRGTSYEQYF.

The V call is TRBV7-8, the J call TRBJ1-1; D gene unclear. CDR1 SGHVS and CDR2 FQNEAQ come from the germline V gene. CDR3 length: 15 residues. V shed 5 bases and J shed 0 bases, with 13 bases lying between them. The CDR3 loop is CASSLLRHLNTEAFF. DNA for the CDR3: TGTGCCAGCAGCCTCCTTCGACACCTGAACACTGAAGCTTTCTTT.

The count of this clone is one. V is TRBV11-1 and J is TRBJ2-2, with D tentatively TRBD2 (5 bases). V shed 1 base and J shed 3 bases, with 9 bases lying between them. Germline V gene sequence: CDR1 SGHAT, CDR2 FQDESV (reference sequence). The CDR3 sequence is 15 residues long. The CDR3 DNA follows: TGTGCCAGCAGCTTAGAGTACGGGGACACCGGGGAGCTGTTTTTT. It encodes CASSLEYGDTGELFF. The full variable domain, in which reference TRBV11-1 and TRBJ2-2 provide the parts outside the CDR3, is EAEVAQSPRYKITEKSQAVAFWCDPISGHATLYWYRQILGQGPELLVQFQDESVVDDSQLPKDRFSAERLKGVDSTLKIQPAELGDSAMYLCASSLEYGDTGELFFGEGSRLTVL.

The V gene is TRBV29-1, the J gene TRBJ2-1, with D uncertain. This CDR3 spans 14 amino acids. Germline V gene data show CDR1 as SQVTM and CDR2 as ANQGSEA. V shed 3 bases and J shed 0 bases, with 9 bases lying between them. The CDR3 spells CSVDQTASYNEQFF. The CDR3 DNA sequence: TGCAGCGTTGATCAGACTGCCTCCTACAATGAGCAGTTCTTC.

The J gene is TRBJ1-6, the V gene TRBV29-1; D is possibly TRBD1 (5 bases). CDR1 SQVTM and CDR2 ANQGSEA come from the germline V gene. The CDR3 length is 13 residues. Trimming shortened V by 2 bases and J by 10 bases, and 12 bases separated the two germline ends. CDR3 residues: CSVERVQGSPLHF. The DNA for the CDR3 is TGCAGCGTTGAAAGGGTTCAGGGCTCACCCCTCCACTTT.

The V gene is TRBV7-3, the J gene TRBJ2-1, with D perhaps TRBD2 (6 bases). The V gene lost 2 bases and the J gene lost 6 bases, with 14 bases spanning the gap. CDR3 length: 15 residues. From germline, CDR1 is SGHTA and CDR2 FQGTGA. CDR3 bases: TGTGCCAGCAGCTTAGGCGGGGCGGGCGGCAATGAGCAGTTCTTC. Translated: CASSLGGAGGNEQFF. Variable domain in full (rest from reference TRBV7-3 and TRBJ2-1): GAGVSQTPSNKVTEKGKYVELRCDPISGHTALYWYRQSLGQGPEFLIYFQGTGAADDSGLPNDRFFAVRPEGSVSTLKIQRTERGDSAVYLCASSLGGAGGNEQFFGPGTRLTVL.

The chain uses TRBV29-1 and TRBJ1-1, with D perhaps TRBD1 (5 bases). V was shortened by 4 bases and J by 6 bases, with 12 bases between the two germline ends. The germline CDR1 and CDR2 sequences are SQVTM and ANQGSEA. This CDR3 comprises 12 residues. The CDR3 region is CSVAAGLPEAFF. For the CDR3, the DNA is TGCAGCGTTGCCGCGGGGCTTCCTGAAGCTTTCTTT.

The chain uses TRBV5-1 and TRBJ2-1; maybe TRBD2 (5 bases). The germline V gene has CDR1 SGHRS and CDR2 YFSETQ. The V gene lost 5 bases and the J gene lost 5 bases, with 17 bases spanning the gap. This CDR3 is built from 15 residues. The CDR3 nucleotides are TGCGCCAGCAGTCGTGATTCCGGGAACGACAATGAGCAGTTCTTC. Protein product: CASSRDSGNDNEQFF.

V and J are TRBV29-1 and TRBJ1-2; D gene ambiguous. V was pared by 3 bases and J by 4 bases, with 9 bases between. Germline values: CDR1 SQVTM, CDR2 ANQGSEA. This CDR3 contains 12 residues. The CDR3 loop is CSVDSRIYGYTF. The CDR3 coding sequence is TGCAGCGTTGATTCGCGAATCTATGGCTACACCTTC.

The chain recombines TRBV18 with TRBJ1-1; no definite D call. The ends were cut back, 9 bases at V and 1 base at J, with 12 bases in the middle. CDR1 and CDR2 from the germline V gene are KGHSH and LQKENI. This CDR3 spans 13 amino acids. CDR3 sequence: CASSGEGNTEAFF. The CDR3 DNA reads as TGTGCCAGTTCCGGGGAAGGGAACACTGAAGCTTTCTTT.

This sequence joins TRBV5-4 and TRBJ2-1, with D perhaps matching TRBD1 (5 bases). V lost 0 bases to trimming and J lost 0 bases, with 7 bases between them. The CDR3 extends over 15 amino acids. Germline CDR1 SGHNT, CDR2 YYREEE (reference sequence). In DNA form, the CDR3 reads TGTGCCAGCAGCTTGGGACAGAGCTCCTACAATGAGCAGTTCTTC. Translated: CASSLGQSSYNEQFF.

A single count supports this clone. The CDR3 DNA reads TGTGCCAGCACAGTCCCGGGACAGGTGCCCTACGAGCAGTACTTC. It yields the protein CASTVPGQVPYEQYF. The chain carries TRBV28 and TRBJ2-7; 8 bases are shared with TRBD1. V trimming: 7 bases; J trimming: 2 bases; junction bases outside the gene matches: 10. The CDR3 is made up of 15 amino acids. The germline CDR1 and CDR2 sequences are MDHEN and SYDVKM.

The rearrangement links TRBV9 to TRBJ1-3, with D uncertain. Germline V gene data show CDR1 as SGDLS and CDR2 as YYNGEE. The CDR3 runs to 16 residues. The V end lost 0 bases, the J end lost 0 bases, and 10 bases lay between the germline ends. The CDR3 DNA is TGTGCCAGCAGCGTAGGTCAACCAGGCTCTGGAAACACCATATATTTT. Translating it yields CASSVGQPGSGNTIYF.

V and J are TRBV4-2 and TRBJ1-2, with TRBD1 as a possible D gene (6 bases). Germline CDR1 is LGHNA and CDR2 is YNFKEQ. The germline V and J ends were trimmed by 2 bases and 2 bases, with 15 bases remaining between them. The CDR3 runs to 16 residues. CDR3 amino acids: CASSQKTRTGNYGYTF. DNA for the CDR3: TGTGCCAGCAGCCAAAAAACCAGAACAGGGAACTATGGCTACACCTTC.

The CDR3 loop reads CASSEGFLTDTQYF. The DNA for the CDR3 is TGTGCCAGCAGCGAGGGTTTTCTCACAGATACGCAGTATTTT. This rearrangement joins TRBV7-3 to TRBJ2-3; D perhaps matches TRBD2 (5 bases). The germline gives CDR1 SGHTA, CDR2 FQGTGA. Trimming took 5 bases from V and 2 from J, leaving 11 bases between them. The CDR3 totals 14 residues.

The J gene is TRBJ1-5, the V gene TRBV29-1; TRBD1 matches 7 bases. CDR3 length: 13 amino acids. Germline CDR1 SQVTM, CDR2 ANQGSEA. With V trimmed by 7 bases and J by 6 bases, 9 bases remained unmatched. The CDR3 sequence is CSALGQIGQPQHF. In DNA form, the CDR3 reads TGCAGCGCCCTGGGACAGATCGGTCAGCCCCAGCATTTT. The whole variable domain, remainder taken from reference TRBV29-1 and TRBJ1-5, is SAVISQKPSRDICQRGTSLTIQCQVDSQVTMMFWYRQQPGQSLTLIATANQGSEATYESGFVIDKFPISRPNLTFSTLTVSNMSPEDSSIYLCSALGQIGQPQHFGDGTRLSIL.

This clone has only one observation. The chain has TRBV30 and TRBJ1-1; maybe TRBD1 (6 bases). The CDR3 has 14 amino acids. V was cut by 5 bases and J by 5 bases, with 18 bases left in between. CDR1 and CDR2 (germline): GTSNPN, SVGIG (reference sequence). In DNA, the CDR3 is TGTGCCTGGGTTACCTCCACAGGGCGAACTGAAGCTTTCTTT. This gives the protein CAWVTSTGRTEAFF.

This clone was picked up a small number of times. The rearrangement joins TRBV6-6 to TRBJ1-4, with unresolved D. V was cut by 2 bases and J by 3 bases, with 13 bases left in between. This CDR3 is 16 amino acids long. CDR1 is MNHNY and CDR2 is SVGAGI in the germline V gene (reference sequence). The chain's CDR3 is CASSYDILLANEKLFF. The CDR3 nucleotides are TGTGCCAGCAGTTACGACATCCTCTTAGCTAATGAAAAACTGTTTTTT.

V usage is TRBV7-6 and J usage is TRBJ2-5; D is unresolved. This CDR3 is built from 11 residues. Deletions cut 5 bases from V and 5 bases from J, with 6 bases between. Germline V gene lookup returns CDR1 SGHVS and CDR2 FNYEAQ. The CDR3 region has the DNA TGTGCCAGCAGCCCCCGGGAGACCCAGTACTTC. Translation: CASSPRETQYF.